This T cell receptor beta chain was retrieved from a study of PD-1 blockade in classical Hodgkin lymphoma. On the study more broadly: Patients were administered nivolumab (3 mg/kg intravenously) every 2 weeks.

Per the germline V gene, CDR1 is GTSNPN and CDR2 is SVGIG (reference sequence). The CDR3 is made up of 13 amino acids. Trimming left V 3 bases short and J 3 bases short, with 6 bases between. This clone was detected a few times. Its specificity is not known. Study observations and caveats: Relative to healthy donors, newly diagnosed patients reportedly had lower baseline TCR diversity, which was reported as lower still in relapsed/refractory patients.

The patients all showed relapse after autologous stem cell transplantation, while their brentuximab vedotin exposure varied. PBMCs were thawed, and CD8+ T cells were then isolated from them by magnetic negative selection. Sequencing used immunoSEQ multiplex PCR; TCRdb keeps in-frame clones, though not all of them. The repertoire holds about 910 clones, with 83% as singletons. Source: CD8+ T cells from blood, taken at baseline. The clonotype comes from a human donor with classical Hodgkin lymphoma. The V and J genes are TRBV30 and TRBJ1-6; D not certain. Here the CDR3 DNA reads TGTGCCTGGAGGGGGATCTATAATTCACCCCTCCACTTT. This translates into CAWRGIYNSPLHF.